These 24 T cell receptor beta chains share one sample of origin, sequenced in a study of blood T cell repertoires in COVID-19. TCRdb keeps only in-frame clones here, not all; method: immunoSEQ multiplex PCR. The data contain about 200,000 clones, more than 70% of them singletons. Input material: PBMCs or T cells enriched from blood (not recorded which). The receptors shown here come from a woman aged 18-29 years who had recovered from COVID-19.

V and J are TRBV28 and TRBJ1-1; 7 bases agree with TRBD1. This CDR3 has 17 amino acids. V was pared by 8 bases and J by 1 base, with 16 bases of the junction left unmatched. Germline CDR1 MDHEN, CDR2 SYDVKM. DNA of the CDR3: TGTGCCAGCGGCAACAGGGGCCGGCTCGGGGAGAACACTGAAGCTTTCTTT. This translates into CASGNRGRLGENTEAFF.

This chain links TRBV19 with TRBJ1-5, with D uncertain. The CDR3 runs to 16 residues. Trimming left V 3 bases short and J 0 bases short, with 12 bases between. Germline V gene lookup returns CDR1 LNHDA and CDR2 SQIVND (reference sequence). The CDR3: CASSILDGNSNQPQHF. The CDR3 coding sequence is TGTGCCAGTAGTATCCTAGACGGGAATAGCAATCAGCCCCAGCATTTT.

The gene calls are TRBV11-2 and TRBJ1-1, with D tentatively TRBD1 (6 bases). V lost 5 bases and J lost 2, with 15 bases in between. Germline V gene sequence: CDR1 SGHAT, CDR2 FQNNGV. This CDR3 has 15 residues. DNA of the CDR3: TGTGCCAGCAGCGGACAGAGCAGTAGAAACACTGAAGCTTTCTTT. Translated: CASSGQSSRNTEAFF. Together with reference TRBV11-2 and TRBJ1-1, the CDR3 gives the full variable domain: EAGVAQSPRYKIIEKRQSVAFWCNPISGHATLYWYQQILGQGPKLLIQFQNNGVVDDSQLPKDRFSAERLKGVDSTLKIQPAKLEDSAVYLCASSGQSSRNTEAFFGQGTRLTVV.

The chain links TRBV19 to TRBJ1-6; TRBD1 agrees at 7 bases. The germline CDR1 and CDR2 sequences are LNHDA and SQIVND (reference sequence). Trimming took 3 bases from V and 7 from J; bases not matched to a gene: 6. CDR3 length: 15 amino acids. The chain's CDR3 is CASSIRTGRNSPLHF. The CDR3 DNA follows: TGTGCCAGTAGTATTCGGACAGGCCGCAATTCACCCCTCCACTTT.

The chain combines TRBV9 with TRBJ2-1, with 10 bases that match TRBD2. This CDR3 has 16 residues. Germline V gives CDR1 SGDLS, CDR2 YYNGEE. Trimming took 3 bases from V and 7 from J; bases not matched to a gene: 10. CDR3 sequence reads: CASSEGASGGWNEQFF. As DNA, the CDR3 is TGTGCCAGCAGCGAAGGAGCTAGCGGGGGCTGGAATGAGCAGTTCTTC.

Turning to this clone: Other DNA sequences in the same sample also yield this CDR3. The rearrangement uses TRBV19 and TRBJ1-1; D unclear. The CDR3 length is 11 residues. Germline V CDR1 and CDR2: LNHDA, SQIVND (reference sequence). Trimming stripped 4 bases from V and 3 bases from J, with 3 bases between. For the CDR3, the DNA is TGTGCCAGTAGTACTTACACTGAAGCTTTCTTT. It specifies CASSTYTEAFF.

The rearrangement joins TRBV7-6 to TRBJ2-3; TRBD1 matches 7 bases. With 0 bases clipped from V and 2 bases from J, the junction kept 8 bases outside the gene matches. The CDR3 is made up of 17 amino acids. From germline, CDR1 is SGHVS and CDR2 FNYEAQ. The CDR3 sequence is CASSLARVTGSTDTQYF. The CDR3 DNA reads as TGTGCCAGCAGCTTAGCGCGAGTGACAGGGTCCACAGATACGCAGTATTTT.

The gene calls are TRBV7-9 and TRBJ2-2, with TRBD1 matching over 8 bases. The CDR3 has 16 amino acids. V dropped 2 bases and J dropped 1; count of bases not matched to a gene: 3. Germline CDR1 SEHNR, CDR2 FQNEAQ (reference sequence). CDR3 residues: CASSLQGAVNTGELFF. The CDR3, as DNA: TGTGCCAGCAGCTTACAGGGGGCCGTGAACACCGGGGAGCTGTTTTTT.

The chain combines TRBV4-1 with TRBJ2-2, with no clear D. This CDR3 has 15 amino acids. Germline CDR1 and CDR2: MGHRA and YSYEKL. V lost 2 bases, J lost 2 bases, and 9 bases lay in between. The CDR3 spells CASSQFGQNTGELFF. In nucleotides, the CDR3 is TGCGCCAGCAGCCAATTCGGTCAAAACACCGGGGAGCTGTTTTTT.

V and J are TRBV7-9 and TRBJ2-5; a weak D match, TRBD1 (5 bases). CDR1 is SEHNR, CDR2 FQNEAQ, per germline (reference sequence). The CDR3 has 15 amino acids. Trimming took off 1 base at V and 9 bases at J, with 18 bases between the two ends. CDR3 coding DNA: TGTGCCAGCAGCTTAGGGGTTGGGGCCTTGACGCCCCAGTACTTC. Amino acid sequence: CASSLGVGALTPQYF.

This chain links TRBV7-9 with TRBJ1-1; maybe TRBD1 (6 bases). Germline lookup yields CDR1 SEHNR and CDR2 FQNEAQ (reference sequence). V was cut by 6 bases and J by 0 bases, with 11 bases left in between. The CDR3 totals 14 residues. The CDR3 here is CASSPGQLNTEAFF. The CDR3 nucleotides read TGTGCCAGCAGTCCCGGACAGCTGAACACTGAAGCTTTCTTT.

J is TRBJ1-2 and V is TRBV28; tentatively, D is TRBD1 (5 bases). Trimming took off 2 bases at V and 2 bases at J, with 12 bases between the two ends. This CDR3 is 15 amino acids long. The V gene's germline CDR1 is MDHEN and CDR2 SYDVKM. The CDR3 bases are TGTGCCAGCAGTTTAGCGGGGGAGGGGAACTATGGCTACACCTTC. Protein sequence: CASSLAGEGNYGYTF.

The chain recombines TRBV15 with TRBJ1-6, with 7 bases fitting TRBD1. CDR1 and CDR2 (germline): LNHNV, YYDKDF (reference sequence). The CDR3 spans 16 residues. Germline trimming cut 2 bases from V and 5 bases from J; bases unmatched to any gene: 6. In nucleotides, the CDR3 is TGTGCCACCAGCAGAACCGGGACAGTGAATAATTCACCCCTCCACTTT. It translates to CATSRTGTVNNSPLHF.

This clone appeared once. The chain links TRBV6-6 to TRBJ1-2, with 12 bases that match TRBD1. V shed 2 bases and J 4 bases; nucleotides not matched to a gene: 5. Germline CDR1 and CDR2: MNHNY and SVGAGI (reference sequence). The CDR3 sequence is 16 residues long. Here the CDR3 reads CASSYRDRGLGYGYTF. DNA for the CDR3: TGTGCCAGCAGTTACAGGGACAGGGGGCTTGGCTATGGCTACACCTTC.

The J gene is TRBJ1-6, the V gene TRBV27; no clear D. V was clipped by 2 bases and J by 10 bases, with 24 bases between them. This CDR3 comprises 18 residues. Germline CDR1 MNHEY, CDR2 SMNVEV (reference sequence). Here the CDR3 reads CASSLDPTMTRPGSPLHF. In DNA form, the CDR3 reads TGTGCCAGCAGTTTAGATCCCACCATGACACGGCCAGGATCACCCCTCCACTTT.

This chain connects TRBV7-9 to TRBJ1-5; D perhaps matches TRBD1 (5 bases). The CDR3 has 15 residues. Germline V gene sequence: CDR1 SEHNR, CDR2 FQNEAQ (reference sequence). Trimming removed 3 bases from V and 2 bases from J, with 11 bases in between. The CDR3 region is CASSLDGGGNQPQHF. CDR3 coding DNA: TGTGCCAGCAGCTTGGACGGGGGAGGCAATCAGCCCCAGCATTTT.

The chain carries TRBV28 and TRBJ2-1, with 8 bases identical to TRBD1. J gave up 10 bases and V 7 bases, and 12 bases lay outside the gene matches. Germline V CDR1 and CDR2: MDHEN, SYDVKM. The CDR3 contains 14 residues. CDR3 DNA sequence: TGTGCCAGCACCGGACAGGGTACTCTTTGGGAGCAGTTCTTC. Protein product: CASTGQGTLWEQFF. Complete variable domain (other parts from reference TRBV28 and TRBJ2-1): DVKVTQSSRYLVKRTGEKVFLECVQDMDHENMFWYRQDPGLGLRLIYFSYDVKMKEKGDIPEGYSVSREKKERFSLILESASTNQTSMYLCASTGQGTLWEQFFGPGTRLTVL.

The V call is TRBV29-1, the J call TRBJ1-5; TRBD1 agrees at 9 bases. The germline gives CDR1 SQVTM, CDR2 ANQGSEA. Trimming removed 4 bases from V and 6 bases from J; junction bases left unmatched: 1. The CDR3 totals 12 residues. The CDR3 protein is CSVGQGGQPQHF. As DNA, the CDR3 is TGCAGCGTTGGACAGGGGGGTCAGCCCCAGCATTTT. Together with reference TRBV29-1 and TRBJ1-5, the CDR3 gives the full variable domain: SAVISQKPSRDICQRGTSLTIQCQVDSQVTMMFWYRQQPGQSLTLIATANQGSEATYESGFVIDKFPISRPNLTFSTLTVSNMSPEDSSIYLCSVGQGGQPQHFGDGTRLSIL.

The chain recombines TRBV11-3 with TRBJ2-3; 10 nucleotides line up with TRBD2. Looked up from germline, CDR1 is SGHNT and CDR2 is YENEEA. The trim removed 4 bases at V and 2 bases at J, leaving 15 bases unmatched. CDR3 length: 19 amino acids. The CDR3 DNA is TGTGCCAGCAGCTCACCCTTCCTTCTAGCGGGGGACCCCACAGATACGCAGTATTTT. This sequence encodes CASSSPFLLAGDPTDTQYF.

This sequence joins TRBV4-1 and TRBJ1-1; weak D call: TRBD1 (6 bases). Germline CDR1 and CDR2: MGHRA and YSYEKL. Trimming left V 3 bases short and J 4 bases short, with 15 bases between. There are 15 residues in the CDR3. The CDR3 sequence is CASSHSQGSITEAFF. The CDR3 region has the DNA TGCGCCAGCAGCCATTCCCAGGGGAGTATCACTGAAGCTTTCTTT.

The V call is TRBV28, the J call TRBJ1-1, with TRBD1 identical over 7 bases. Per the germline V gene, CDR1 is MDHEN and CDR2 is SYDVKM. The CDR3 is 13 residues long. With 9 bases clipped from V and 3 bases from J, the junction kept 7 bases outside the gene matches. The CDR3: CASRGPGDTEAFF. CDR3 DNA sequence: TGTGCCAGTAGGGGGCCGGGCGACACTGAAGCTTTCTTT.

The chain employs TRBV2 and TRBJ1-1; D ambiguous. CDR1 and CDR2 from the germline V gene are SNHLY and FYNNEI. V lost 8 bases and J lost 11, with 15 bases in between. The CDR3 runs to 11 residues. CDR3 in amino acids: CASLILNLAFF. The DNA of the CDR3 is TGTGCCAGCTTAATTCTTAATTTGGCTTTCTTT.

Comment on this clone: This CDR3 is also generated by other DNA sequences in the sample. The rearrangement links TRBV15 to TRBJ2-7; TRBD2 might be the D (5 bases). The CDR3 has 13 amino acids. Germline V gene sequence: CDR1 LNHNV, CDR2 YYDKDF (reference sequence). V was trimmed by 1 base and J by 3 bases, leaving 7 bases between them. The CDR3 region is CATSRARGYEQYF. CDR3 coding DNA: TGTGCCACCAGCAGAGCCCGGGGCTACGAGCAGTACTTC.

This chain connects TRBV2 to TRBJ1-2; 7 bases align to TRBD1. Germline assignment: CDR1 SNHLY and CDR2 FYNNEI. The CDR3 loop spans 13 amino acids. V shed 9 bases, J shed 2 bases, and the junction held 6 bases outside the gene matches. This chain's CDR3 is CARGQVGNYGYTF. The CDR3 nucleotides read TGTGCCAGAGGACAGGTGGGGAACTATGGCTACACCTTC.